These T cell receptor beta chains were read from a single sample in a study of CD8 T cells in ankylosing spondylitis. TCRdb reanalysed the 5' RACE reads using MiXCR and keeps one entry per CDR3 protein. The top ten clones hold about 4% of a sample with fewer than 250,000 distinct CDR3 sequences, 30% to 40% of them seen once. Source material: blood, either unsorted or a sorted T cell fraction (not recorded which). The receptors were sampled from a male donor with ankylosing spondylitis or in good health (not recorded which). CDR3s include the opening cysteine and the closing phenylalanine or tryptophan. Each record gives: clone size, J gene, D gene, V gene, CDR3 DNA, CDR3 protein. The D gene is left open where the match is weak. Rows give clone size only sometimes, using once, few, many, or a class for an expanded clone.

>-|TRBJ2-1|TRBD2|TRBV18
TGTGCCAGCTCCTCAGCGGGGAGCTCCTACAATGAGCAGTTCTTC
CASSSAGSSYNEQFF
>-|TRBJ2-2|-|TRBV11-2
TGTGCCAGCAGACCATCCAAAACCGGGGAGCTGTTTTTT
CASRPSKTGELFF
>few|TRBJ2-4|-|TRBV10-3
TGTGCCATCAGTGAGAGTCTAGCCAAAAACATTCAGTACTTC
CAISESLAKNIQYF
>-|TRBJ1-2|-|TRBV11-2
TGTGCCAGCAGCTTAGGTCCCGCTACAGGAGAAGGCTATGGCTACACCTTC
CASSLGPATGEGYGYTF
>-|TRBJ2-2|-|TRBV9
TGTGCCAGCAGCGTGCTTCTCGGGGAGCTGTTTTTT
CASSVLLGELFF
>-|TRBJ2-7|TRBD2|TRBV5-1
TGCGCCAGCAGCACAGTAGCGGGGGGCCTCATATACGAGCAGTACTTC
CASSTVAGGLIYEQYF
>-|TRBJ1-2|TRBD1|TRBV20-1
TGCAGTGCTCAAAACCCGGGACAGGGGATGAGTGGCTACACCTTC
CSAQNPGQGMSGYTF
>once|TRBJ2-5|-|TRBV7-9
TGTGCCAGCAGCTTAGTTGGCCGACAGTCACAAGAGACCCAGTACTTC
CASSLVGRQSQETQYF
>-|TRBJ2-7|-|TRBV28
TGTGCCAGAAGCGACGGGCCGGCGCTATACGAGCAGTACTTC
CARSDGPALYEQYF
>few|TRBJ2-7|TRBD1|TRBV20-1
TGCAGTGCCCTCATCACAGGGGGCGGCGAGCAGTACTTC
CSALITGGGEQYF
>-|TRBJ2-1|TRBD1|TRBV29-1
TGCAGCGTTGAAGACCCACGGACAGGGGGCAATGAGCAGTTCTTC
CSVEDPRTGGNEQFF
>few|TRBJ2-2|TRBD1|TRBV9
TGTGCCAGCAGCCGCGGACAGGGGCGGGCCGGGGAGCTGTTTTTT
CASSRGQGRAGELFF
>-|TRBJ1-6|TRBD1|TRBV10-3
TGTGCCATCAGTGAGAAGGGGGCGGGTTCACCCCTCCACTTT
CAISEKGAGSPLHF
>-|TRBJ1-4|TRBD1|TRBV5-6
TGTGCCAGCAGCTCCTACGGGACAGGGAACGAAAAACTGTTTTTT
CASSSYGTGNEKLFF
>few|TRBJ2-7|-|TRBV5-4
TGTGCCAGCAGCTTGGACTCGCAGCAGTACTTC
CASSLDSQQYF
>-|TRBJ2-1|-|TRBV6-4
TGTGCCAGCAGTGACGGGGATAACAATGAGCAGTTCTTC
CASSDGDNNEQFF
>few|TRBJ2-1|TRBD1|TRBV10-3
TGTGCCATCAATCCGGGACAGGGTGATGAGCAGTTCTTC
CAINPGQGDEQFF
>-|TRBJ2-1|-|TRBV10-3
TGTGCCATCAGCCGGGACCCGGACAATGAGCAGTTCTTC
CAISRDPDNEQFF
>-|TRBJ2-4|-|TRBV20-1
TGCAGTGCTAGTTACCAGCTAGCCAAAAACATTCAGTACTTC
CSASYQLAKNIQYF
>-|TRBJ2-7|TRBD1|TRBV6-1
TGTGCCAGCAGCCCTTACAGGGGAACCTACGAGCAGTACTTC
CASSPYRGTYEQYF
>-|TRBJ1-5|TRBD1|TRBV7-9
TGTGCCAGCAGCAGCAAGACAGGGGAGGTGGATCAGCCCCAGCATTTT
CASSSKTGEVDQPQHF
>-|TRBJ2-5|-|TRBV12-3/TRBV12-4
TGTGCCAGCAGTCACCTCGTGGGGGGCCCAGAGACCCAGTACTTC
CASSHLVGGPETQYF
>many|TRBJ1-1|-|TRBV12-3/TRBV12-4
TGTGCCAGCAGCCCAGGGTATATCGAGAACACTGAAGCTTTCTTT
CASSPGYIENTEAFF
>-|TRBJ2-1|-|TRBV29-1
TGCAGCGTGGGGGGGCTAGCGGCTTACAATGAGCAGTTCTTC
CSVGGLAAYNEQFF
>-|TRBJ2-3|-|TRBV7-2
TGTGCCAGCAGATTGATTAGCCTTTACACAGATACGCAGTATTTT
CASRLISLYTDTQYF
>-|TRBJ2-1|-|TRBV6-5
TGTGCCAGCAGTTCCGGAACCGGGGAGCAGTTCTTC
CASSSGTGEQFF
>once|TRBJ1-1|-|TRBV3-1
TGTGCCAGCTTCAGTGCGGCGGGAGCTTTCTTT
CASFSAAGAFF
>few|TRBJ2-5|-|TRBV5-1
TGCGCCAGCAGCTTGATGGGGGGAGAGACCCAGTACTTC
CASSLMGGETQYF
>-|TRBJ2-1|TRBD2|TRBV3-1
TGTGCCAGCAGTCCCGGGACTAGCGGGGGGCCCTACAATGAGCAGTTCTTC
CASSPGTSGGPYNEQFF
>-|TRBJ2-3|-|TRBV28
TGTGCCAGCAGTTTCGTGGCGGGGACAGATACGCAGTATTTT
CASSFVAGTDTQYF
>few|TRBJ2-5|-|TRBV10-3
TGTGCCATCAGTGGCGGGGCCCCAGAGACCCAGTACTTC
CAISGGAPETQYF
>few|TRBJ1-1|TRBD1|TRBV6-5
TGTGCCAGCAGTTCCACGACAGGGCGGAACACTGAAGCTTTCTTT
CASSSTTGRNTEAFF
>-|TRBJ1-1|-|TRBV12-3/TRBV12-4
TGTGCCAGCAGTTTACGGGGGGCAGCGGCTATGAACACTGAAGCTTTCTTT
CASSLRGAAAMNTEAFF
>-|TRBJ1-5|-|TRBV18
TGTGCCAGCTCACCTTCGGGGTATCAGCCCCAGCATTTT
CASSPSGYQPQHF
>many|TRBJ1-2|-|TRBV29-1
TGCAGCGCATACAGCTGGGGTAACTATGGCTACACCTTC
CSAYSWGNYGYTF
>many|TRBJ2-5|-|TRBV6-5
TGTGCCAGCGGATGGCAGCAAGAGACCCAGTACTTC
CASGWQQETQYF
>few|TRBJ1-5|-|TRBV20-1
TGCAGTGCTGTTAGGGGTAGGGGCAATCAGCCCCAGCATTTT
CSAVRGRGNQPQHF
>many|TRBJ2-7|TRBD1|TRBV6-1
TGTGCCAGCAAAACCGGGACAGGGATTTACGAGCAGTACTTC
CASKTGTGIYEQYF
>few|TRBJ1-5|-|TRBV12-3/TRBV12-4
TGTGCCAGCAGTTTAGCTAGCAATCAGCCCCAGCATTTT
CASSLASNQPQHF
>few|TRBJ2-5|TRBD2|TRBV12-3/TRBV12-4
TGTGCCAGCAGGTCGGGGGGCCAAGAGACCCAGTACTTC
CASRSGGQETQYF
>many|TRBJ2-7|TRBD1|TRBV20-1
TGCAGTGCTAGAGCCGGGACAGGGGCGTCCGAGCAGTACTTC
CSARAGTGASEQYF
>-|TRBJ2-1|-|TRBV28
TGTGCCAGCAGTTTAGCCGCAGAGTCGAGCTCCTACAATGAGCAGTTCTTC
CASSLAAESSSYNEQFF
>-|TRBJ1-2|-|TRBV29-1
TGCAGCGTTGTAGGGCAGGTATCATATGGCTACACCTTC
CSVVGQVSYGYTF
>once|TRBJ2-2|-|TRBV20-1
TGCAGTGCGCGGTCCACATACGACACCGGGGAGCTGTTTTTT
CSARSTYDTGELFF
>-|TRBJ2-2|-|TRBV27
TGTGCCAGCAGTATCCAGGGGTACACCGGGGAGCTGTTTTTT
CASSIQGYTGELFF
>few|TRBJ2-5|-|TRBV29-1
TGCAGCGCCACATCCCTTACGGCTCAAGAGACCCAGTACTTC
CSATSLTAQETQYF
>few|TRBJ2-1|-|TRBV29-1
TGCAGCGTTGTTATACCGGGAACTCCCTACAATGAGCAGTTCTTC
CSVVIPGTPYNEQFF
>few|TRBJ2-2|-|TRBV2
TGTGCCAGCAGTGAGCCCCCCGGGGTGAACACCGGGGAGCTGTTTTTT
CASSEPPGVNTGELFF
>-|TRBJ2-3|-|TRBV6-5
TGTGCCAGCAGTTACTCGAACGGGGGCGGCACAGATACGCAGTATTTT
CASSYSNGGGTDTQYF
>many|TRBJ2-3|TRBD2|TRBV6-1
TGTGCCAGCAGGACGAGTAGCGGGACAGATACGCAGTATTTT
CASRTSSGTDTQYF
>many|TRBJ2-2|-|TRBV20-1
TGCAGTGCTAGGTCTCTGGACACCGGGGAGCTGTTTTTT
CSARSLDTGELFF
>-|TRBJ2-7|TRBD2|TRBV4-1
TGCGCCAGCAGCCAAGGATGGACTAGCGACTACGAGCAGTACTTC
CASSQGWTSDYEQYF
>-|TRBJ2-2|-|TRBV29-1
TGCAGCGCGCATAGGCCCGGAACCGGGGAGCTGTTTTTT
CSAHRPGTGELFF
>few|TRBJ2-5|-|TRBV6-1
TGTGCCAGCAGTCAAAATTTTAAGGAGACCCAGTACTTC
CASSQNFKETQYF
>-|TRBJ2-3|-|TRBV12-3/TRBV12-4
TGTGCCAGCAGCCTTAGCGGACCCCGCTGGGATACGCAGTATTTT
CASSLSGPRWDTQYF
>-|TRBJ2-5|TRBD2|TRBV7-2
TGTGCCAGCAGCCGAAATATAGCGGGGGGGCAAGAGACCCAGTACTTC
CASSRNIAGGQETQYF
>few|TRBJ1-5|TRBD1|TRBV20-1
TGCAGTGCTACCACCGCACAGGGGGGGTTTCAGCCCCAGCATTTT
CSATTAQGGFQPQHF